This T cell receptor (beta chain) is drawn from a study of human T cells and chemical hapten exposure. Study-wide context: Chiefly female patients presented with alopecia areata, totalis or universalis. Minor pooled library volume differences mainly drove per-sample TCR yield variation.

Regarding the study as a whole: Alopecia affected the donors, so their immune response may differ from healthy people's.

This sample's time point: patch test 3, about 24 weeks after DPC sensitization. Treatment defined: therapeutic diphenylcyclopropenone sensitization with weekly scalp DPC. Germline V gene lookup returns CDR1 SGHTA and CDR2 FQGNSA. There are 14 residues in the CDR3. This clonotype was seen only a few times. The antigen remains unidentified. The junction shows a germline mismatch at one end, possibly a read error. The library tagged individual cDNA molecules with unique molecular identifiers. TCRdb re-derived calls from the RACE reads in MiXCR, one entry per CDR3 protein. The sample has some 180,000 distinct CDR3 sequences; around 25% are singletons.

This TCR came from a woman aged 40 to 49 with alopecia areata. Some clones in this sample may be carry-over from other donors' samples. The sample was whole blood, taken in connection with sensitization to the hapten diphenylcyclopropenone (DPC). The V gene is TRBV7-2, the J gene TRBJ1-5; unclear D gene. The CDR3 sequence: CASSPDGINQPRHF. The DNA of the CDR3 is TGTGCCAGCAGCCCAGACGGTATCAATCAGCCCCGGCATTTT.